This entry lists 17 T cell receptor beta chains sequenced from one sample in a study of shared clonotypes between healthy human individuals. Assay used: immunoSEQ multiplex PCR; TCRdb lists only in-frame clones, some missing. The sample consists of hundreds of thousands of clones, 95% to 96% of them appearing once. The naive CD8 population came from CD45RO-negative cells selected for CCR7, without terminally differentiated effector memory CD45RA+ cells. The specimen was naive CD8+ T cells sorted from blood. These receptors all stem from a woman aged 25-40 years in good health.

This chain links TRBV27 with TRBJ1-2, with 8 positions matching TRBD1. In germline, CDR1 is MNHEY, CDR2 SMNVEV (reference sequence). Germline trimming cut 4 bases from V and 8 bases from J; bases unmatched to any gene: 9. The CDR3 consists of 14 residues. The CDR3 is CASSSGQVPVGYTF. CDR3 nucleotides: TGTGCCAGCAGTTCGGGACAGGTCCCTGTGGGCTACACCTTC.

The chain is built from TRBV13 and TRBJ2-7; TRBD1 matches at 8 bases. The ends lost 4 bases at V and 3 bases at J; junction bases unmatched: 5. The CDR3 contains 14 residues. Germline loops: CDR1 PRHDT, CDR2 FYEKMQ (reference sequence). CDR3: CASSSGTGGYEQYF. DNA for the CDR3: TGTGCCAGCAGCTCTGGGACAGGTGGCTACGAGCAGTACTTC.

This sequence joins TRBV5-1 and TRBJ2-1; D might be TRBD2 (5 bases). The germline V gene encodes CDR1 SGHRS and CDR2 YFSETQ. V was trimmed by 4 bases and J by 0 bases, leaving 14 bases between them. This CDR3 region has 16 residues. CDR3 residues: CASSGQAESSYNEQFF. For the CDR3, the DNA is TGCGCCAGCAGCGGTCAAGCGGAGAGCTCCTACAATGAGCAGTTCTTC.

The chain combines TRBV7-9 with TRBJ1-1, with D possibly TRBD1 on 6 matching bases. Germline V gives CDR1 SEHNR, CDR2 FQNEAQ (reference sequence). The V end was cut by 0 bases, the J end by 2 bases, with 7 bases between. This CDR3 has 14 amino acids. The CDR3 DNA is TGTGCCAGCAGCTTAGCGGGGGCCAACACTGAAGCTTTCTTT. Its protein is CASSLAGANTEAFF. Complete variable domain (other parts from reference TRBV7-9 and TRBJ1-1): DTGVSQNPRHKITKRGQNVTFRCDPISEHNRLYWYRQTLGQGPEFLTYFQNEAQLEKSRLLSDRFSAERPKGSFSTLEIQRTEQGDSAMYLCASSLAGANTEAFFGQGTRLTVV.

The chain has TRBV19 and TRBJ2-1; TRBD2 matches at 9 bases. CDR1 and CDR2 (germline): LNHDA, SQIVND (reference sequence). The CDR3 loop spans 17 amino acids. Germline trimming cut 3 bases from V and 2 bases from J; bases unmatched to any gene: 8. The DNA for the CDR3 is TGTGCCAGTAGTATGGGTTGGCGGGAGGGTCCCTACAATGAGCAGTTCTTC. It yields the protein CASSMGWREGPYNEQFF.

The gene calls are TRBV10-3 and TRBJ2-3; D might be TRBD1 or TRBD2, each matching 7 bases. Looked up from germline, CDR1 is ENHRY and CDR2 is SYGVKD. Deletions cut 3 bases from V and 3 bases from J, with 13 bases between. The CDR3 consists of 15 residues. DNA for the CDR3: TGTGCCATCAGTGATGGGGAGGGGGCTACAGATACGCAGTATTTT. This encodes CAISDGEGATDTQYF.

This clone is a singleton in its sample. The chain links TRBV16 to TRBJ1-5; tentative D call: TRBD1 (6 bases). Germline V gene data show CDR1 as KGHSY and CDR2 as FQNENV. V shed 4 bases and J shed 2 bases, with 24 bases lying between them. The CDR3 is made up of 19 amino acids. The CDR3 reads CASSPLGLSGAHGNQPQHF. The CDR3 DNA reads as TGTGCCAGCAGCCCTCTCGGATTGTCGGGGGCCCATGGCAATCAGCCCCAGCATTTT.

V usage is TRBV19 and J usage is TRBJ1-3, with a possible D match to TRBD1 (6 bases). This CDR3 region has 19 residues. Trimming removed 3 bases from V and 4 bases from J, with 25 bases in between. The V gene's germline CDR1 is LNHDA and CDR2 SQIVND (reference sequence). This chain's CDR3 is CASSIFFVWGGEEGNTIYF. CDR3 in DNA: TGTGCCAGTAGTATTTTTTTTGTTTGGGGGGGCGAAGAAGGAAACACCATATATTTT.

The chain carries TRBV13 and TRBJ1-3; D uncertain. CDR1 is PRHDT, CDR2 FYEKMQ, per germline (reference sequence). The CDR3 runs 13 residues. V lost 0 bases to trimming and J lost 2 bases, with 2 bases between them. The CDR3 bases are TGTGCCAGCAGCTTAGGCGCTGGAAACACCATATATTTT. Its translation is CASSLGAGNTIYF.

The chain couples TRBV28 to TRBJ2-7; D gene uncertain. The germline V gene encodes CDR1 MDHEN and CDR2 SYDVKM. CDR3 length equals 17 residues. Trimming removed 11 bases from V and 0 bases from J, with 26 bases in between. CDR3 residues: CAVIFWTADIPSYEQYF. Here the CDR3 DNA reads TGTGCCGTGATTTTCTGGACGGCGGATATCCCCTCCTACGAGCAGTACTTC. The full variable domain, its missing parts supplied by reference TRBV28 and TRBJ2-7, is DVKVTQSSRYLVKRTGEKVFLECVQDMDHENMFWYRQDPGLGLRLIYFSYDVKMKEKGDIPEGYSVSREKKERFSLILESASTNQTSMYLCAVIFWTADIPSYEQYFGPGTRLTVT.

This clone has a single count. DNA for the CDR3: TGTGCCAGTAGTATAGAGATGACAGGGAACACTGAAGCTTTCTTT. It is translated as CASSIEMTGNTEAFF. The rearrangement links TRBV19 to TRBJ1-1, with D possibly matching TRBD1 (6 bases). V was trimmed by 0 bases and J by 1 base, leaving 9 bases between them. This CDR3 region has 15 residues. CDR1 and CDR2 (germline): LNHDA, SQIVND (reference sequence).

The V gene is TRBV6-5, the J gene TRBJ2-2, with D uncertain. The germline CDR1 and CDR2 sequences are MNHEY and SVGAGI. V was cut by 6 bases and J by 1 base, with 9 bases left in between. This CDR3 comprises 14 residues. As DNA, the CDR3 is TGTGCCAGCAGCAATAATGGGAACACCGGGGAGCTGTTTTTT. Protein: CASSNNGNTGELFF.

CDR3 nucleotides: TGTGCCAGCAGCTTTCAGGGATTGAGCAATCAGCCCCAGCATTTT. It encodes CASSFQGLSNQPQHF. The chain couples TRBV27 to TRBJ1-5; possibly TRBD1 for D (5 bases). This CDR3 spans 15 amino acids. Trimming took off 6 bases at V and 1 base at J, with 13 bases between the two ends. Germline CDR1 and CDR2: MNHEY and SMNVEV (reference sequence).

The rearrangement joins TRBV28 to TRBJ2-7, with D possibly being TRBD1 (6 bases). The CDR3 has 13 residues. CDR1 and CDR2 (germline): MDHEN, SYDVKM. V was pared by 6 bases and J by 3 bases, with 12 bases between. The CDR3 spells CASRLGRGYEQYF. CDR3 in DNA: TGTGCCAGCAGGTTAGGCAGGGGCTACGAGCAGTACTTC.

The rearrangement uses TRBV11-2 and TRBJ2-2; D is possibly TRBD1 (6 bases). The CDR3 has 14 residues. The germline V gene encodes CDR1 SGHAT and CDR2 FQNNGV. V gave up 1 base and J gave up 3 bases, with 6 bases separating them. The DNA of the CDR3 is TGTGCCAGCAGCTTAGCAGGGGACACCGGGGAGCTGTTTTTT. This encodes CASSLAGDTGELFF.

In the case of this clone: The sample has other DNA sequences that encode this CDR3 too. The chain couples TRBV19 to TRBJ1-1; no firm D call. Trimming took 5 bases from V and 1 from J, leaving 8 bases between them. This CDR3 spans 13 amino acids. The germline gives CDR1 LNHDA, CDR2 SQIVND (reference sequence). As DNA, the CDR3 is TGTGCCAGTAGTTTCGGCCCGAACACTGAAGCTTTCTTT. Protein product: CASSFGPNTEAFF.

This rearrangement joins TRBV2 to TRBJ2-2; 13 bases match TRBD2. Trimming at V came to 4 bases and at J to 5 bases, leaving 7 bases not matched to a gene. Germline assignment: CDR1 SNHLY and CDR2 FYNNEI. The CDR3 runs to 17 residues. The chain's CDR3 is CASSGSLTSGRTGELFF. DNA of the CDR3: TGTGCCAGCAGTGGGAGTTTGACTAGCGGGAGGACCGGGGAGCTGTTTTTT.